The 16 T cell receptor beta chains below were found in one sample sequenced in a study of shared clonotypes between healthy human individuals. TCRdb's table, derived via immunoSEQ multiplex PCR, lists solely in-frame clones and lacks some. The data contain some 1,900,000 clones, just under 95% of them singletons. Terminally differentiated effector memory CD45RA+ cells were excluded from the naive CD8 cells, which were CD45RO-negative and positively selected for CCR7. Sequencing input: naive CD8+ T cells sorted from blood. These receptor sequences come from a man aged 18 to 29 in good health.

The chain has TRBV19 and TRBJ1-4; a weak D match, TRBD1 (6 bases). Germline V gene lookup returns CDR1 LNHDA and CDR2 SQIVND (reference sequence). V was shortened by 6 bases and J by 8 bases, with 13 bases between the two germline ends. This CDR3 comprises 13 residues. CDR3 in amino acids: CASSGGAGEKLFF. The CDR3 nucleotides read TGTGCCAGTAGCGGGGGCGCAGGGGAAAAACTGTTTTTT.

This chain connects TRBV2 to TRBJ2-7, with 7 bases lining up with TRBD1. CDR3 size: 14 residues. Per germline, CDR1 SNHLY and CDR2 FYNNEI. Trimming at V came to 5 bases and at J to 2 bases, leaving 6 bases not matched to a gene. Written as DNA, the CDR3 is TGTGCCAGCAGTACCGGGACAGTGACCTACGAGCAGTACTTC. Its translation is CASSTGTVTYEQYF.

The chain has TRBV5-4 and TRBJ1-2, with D possibly being TRBD1 (5 bases). Trimming removed 0 bases from V and 4 bases from J, with 13 bases in between. This CDR3 is 15 amino acids long. Germline V gene lookup returns CDR1 SGHNT and CDR2 YYREEE (reference sequence). The CDR3: CASSLDWGVPYGYTF. The CDR3 nucleotides are TGTGCCAGCAGCTTGGACTGGGGGGTGCCCTATGGCTACACCTTC.

The chain employs TRBV7-9 and TRBJ2-7, with 10 bases fitting TRBD1. Looked up from germline, CDR1 is SEHNR and CDR2 is FQNEAQ (reference sequence). The V and J ends lost 5 bases and 2 bases, in that order; junction bases with no gene match: 6. The CDR3 extends over 15 amino acids. This CDR3 reads CASSAGQGTTYEQYF. In DNA form, the CDR3 reads TGTGCCAGCAGCGCGGGACAGGGGACCACCTACGAGCAGTACTTC.

Note on this clone: Other DNA sequences in this sample translate to the same CDR3. The genes are TRBV13 and TRBJ2-5; D assignment may be TRBD1 or TRBD2 (6 bases each). The V end was cut by 1 base, the J end by 2 bases, with 11 bases between. In germline, CDR1 is PRHDT, CDR2 FYEKMQ (reference sequence). This CDR3 contains 15 residues. The CDR3 reads CASSLAGAGQETQYF. The CDR3 DNA reads TGTGCCAGCAGCTTAGCAGGGGCGGGACAAGAGACCCAGTACTTC. The full variable domain, rest sourced from reference TRBV13 and TRBJ2-5, is AAGVIQSPRHLIKEKRETATLKCYPIPRHDTVYWYQQGPGQDPQFLISFYEKMQSDKGSIPDRFSAQQFSDYHSELNMSSLELGDSALYFCASSLAGAGQETQYFGPGTRLLVL.

The chain combines TRBV7-8 with TRBJ2-7, with 8 bases aligning to TRBD1. The CDR3 extends over 13 amino acids. CDR1 and CDR2 (germline): SGHVS, FQNEAQ. With V trimmed by 6 bases and J by 7 bases, 8 bases remained unmatched. The CDR3 sequence is CASRPSDRGEQYF. CDR3 nucleotides: TGTGCCAGCAGGCCTTCTGACAGGGGAGAGCAGTACTTC.

V is TRBV5-4 and J is TRBJ2-1; unclear D gene. This CDR3 comprises 15 residues. Trimming shortened V by 0 bases and J by 2 bases, and 9 bases separated the two germline ends. Germline CDR1 SGHNT, CDR2 YYREEE (reference sequence). CDR3 protein: CASSLAWVPYNEQFF. The CDR3 DNA follows: TGTGCCAGCAGCTTGGCCTGGGTCCCCTACAATGAGCAGTTCTTC.

V and J are TRBV6-1 and TRBJ2-7, with D possibly called TRBD1 or TRBD2 (6 bases each). Germline V lookup: CDR1 MNHNS, CDR2 SASEGT. Trimming took off 7 bases at V and 1 base at J, with 14 bases between the two ends. This CDR3 has 14 amino acids. Written as DNA, the CDR3 is TGTGCCAGCACCCCAAGGGGGGTTTCCTACGAGCAGTACTTC. Encoded protein: CASTPRGVSYEQYF.

Turning to this clone: This sample also contains other DNA sequences that code for the same CDR3. The chain carries TRBV30 and TRBJ2-3; maybe TRBD2 (6 bases). The V gene lost 2 bases and the J gene lost 3 bases, with 12 bases spanning the gap. In germline, CDR1 is GTSNPN, CDR2 SVGIG (reference sequence). This CDR3 has 14 residues. CDR3 protein: CAWSRAGGTDTQYF. For the CDR3, the DNA is TGTGCCTGGAGTCGGGCCGGGGGTACAGATACGCAGTATTTT.

The table lists this clone with a count of one. In the same sample, other DNA sequences code for this CDR3. The chain links TRBV5-8 to TRBJ2-7; 7 bases line up with TRBD1. The junction had 2 bases not matched to a gene; V was cut back by 0 bases and J by 2 bases. The CDR3 spans 14 residues. Germline V lookup: CDR1 SGHTS, CDR2 YDEGEE. The CDR3 spells CASSLAGTAYEQYF. The CDR3 DNA reads as TGTGCCAGCAGCTTGGCCGGGACAGCCTACGAGCAGTACTTC. The full variable domain, completed using reference TRBV5-8 and TRBJ2-7, is EAGVTQSPTHLIKTRGQQATLRCSPISGHTSVYWYQQALGLGLQFLLWYDEGEERNRGNFPPRFSGRQFPNYSSELNVNALELEDSALYLCASSLAGTAYEQYFGPGTRLTVT.

The rearrangement joins TRBV4-3 to TRBJ2-5; TRBD1 aligns across 8 bases. Germline-derived CDR1 and CDR2 are LGHNA and YSLEER. V shed 5 bases and J 4 bases; nucleotides not matched to a gene: 12. This CDR3 comprises 16 residues. CDR3 sequence: CASSYELGQGRETQYF. The DNA of the CDR3 is TGCGCCAGCAGCTATGAACTTGGACAGGGTCGAGAGACCCAGTACTTC.

This clone was found once. At the DNA level, this CDR3 is encoded by other sequences in the same sample as well. This CDR3 reads CASSYEGGYTF. CDR3 DNA sequence: TGTGCCAGCAGTTACGAGGGCGGCTACACCTTC. The chain combines TRBV6-6 with TRBJ1-2; D gene ambiguous. The CDR3 loop spans 11 amino acids. Germline values: CDR1 MNHNY, CDR2 SVGAGI (reference sequence). V dropped 2 bases and J dropped 8 bases, with 6 bases sitting between them.

This chain connects TRBV15 to TRBJ1-1; the D gene is possibly TRBD1 (6 bases). Germline V lookup: CDR1 LNHNV, CDR2 YYDKDF (reference sequence). V lost 4 bases, J lost 0 bases, and 9 bases lay in between. The CDR3 has 14 residues. CDR3 region: CATSIGGLNTEAFF. The CDR3, as DNA: TGTGCCACCAGCATCGGGGGCTTGAACACTGAAGCTTTCTTT.

The chain joins TRBV10-1 to TRBJ2-2, with D tentatively TRBD1 or TRBD2 (5 bases each). The germline V gene encodes CDR1 WNHNN and CDR2 SYGVQD (reference sequence). CDR3 size: 13 residues. V was shortened by 8 bases and J by 2 bases, with 9 bases between the two germline ends. CDR3 nucleotides: TGCGCCAGCGGGGGAACCAACACCGGGGAGCTGTTTTTT. Residues: CASGGTNTGELFF.

The CDR3 sequence: CASSEFPQETQYF. As DNA, the CDR3 is TGCGCCAGCAGTGAATTCCCCCAAGAGACCCAGTACTTC. V usage is TRBV10-1 and J usage is TRBJ2-5; D is unresolved. The germline V gene encodes CDR1 WNHNN and CDR2 SYGVQD (reference sequence). V was trimmed by 3 bases and J by 1 base, leaving 6 bases between them. The CDR3 spans 13 residues.

The chain has TRBV4-3 and TRBJ2-7, with 8 positions matching TRBD2. In germline, CDR1 is LGHNA, CDR2 YSLEER. The length of the CDR3 is 14 residues. The V segment lost 1 base and the J segment 4 bases; nucleotides outside the gene matches: 3. CDR3 amino acids: CASSQVPSGYEQYF. The CDR3 DNA is TGCGCCAGCAGCCAAGTCCCTAGCGGGTACGAGCAGTACTTC.